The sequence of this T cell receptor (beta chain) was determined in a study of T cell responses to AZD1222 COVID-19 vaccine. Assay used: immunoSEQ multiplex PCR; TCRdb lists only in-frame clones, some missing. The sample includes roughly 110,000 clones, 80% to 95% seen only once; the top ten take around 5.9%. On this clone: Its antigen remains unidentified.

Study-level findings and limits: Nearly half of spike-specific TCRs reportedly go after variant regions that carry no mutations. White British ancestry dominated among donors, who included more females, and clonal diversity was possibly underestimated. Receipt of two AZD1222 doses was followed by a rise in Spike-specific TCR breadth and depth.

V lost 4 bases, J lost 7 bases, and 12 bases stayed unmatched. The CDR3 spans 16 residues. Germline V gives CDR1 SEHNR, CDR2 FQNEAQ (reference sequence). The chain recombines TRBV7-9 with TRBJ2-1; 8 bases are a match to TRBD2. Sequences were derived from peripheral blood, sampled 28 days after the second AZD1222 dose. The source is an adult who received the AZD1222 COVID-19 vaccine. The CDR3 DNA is TGTGCCAGCAGCTCCCCCGCGGGGGGAGTGGAAAATGAGCAGTTCTTC. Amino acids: CASSSPAGGVENEQFF. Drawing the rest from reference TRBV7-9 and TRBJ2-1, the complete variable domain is DTGVSQNPRHKITKRGQNVTFRCDPISEHNRLYWYRQTLGQGPEFLTYFQNEAQLEKSRLLSDRFSAERPKGSFSTLEIQRTEQGDSAMYLCASSSPAGGVENEQFFGPGTRLTVL.